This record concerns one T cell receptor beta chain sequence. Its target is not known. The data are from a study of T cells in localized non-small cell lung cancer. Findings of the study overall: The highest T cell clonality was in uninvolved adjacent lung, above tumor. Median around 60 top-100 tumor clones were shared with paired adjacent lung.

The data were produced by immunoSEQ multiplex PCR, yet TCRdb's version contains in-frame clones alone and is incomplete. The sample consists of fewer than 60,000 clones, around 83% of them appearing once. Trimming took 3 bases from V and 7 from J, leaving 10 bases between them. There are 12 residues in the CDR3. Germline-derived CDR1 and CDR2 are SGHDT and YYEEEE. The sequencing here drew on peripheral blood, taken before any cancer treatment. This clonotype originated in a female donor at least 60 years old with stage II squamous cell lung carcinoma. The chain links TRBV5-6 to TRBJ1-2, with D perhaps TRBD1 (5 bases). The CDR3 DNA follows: TGTGCCAGCAGCTCAGCAGGGTTTGGCTACACCTTC. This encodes CASSSAGFGYTF. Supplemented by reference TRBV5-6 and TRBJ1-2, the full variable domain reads DAGVTQSPTHLIKTRGQQVTLRCSPKSGHDTVSWYQQALGQGPQFIFQYYEEEERQRGNFPDRFSGHQFPNYSSELNVNALLLGDSALYLCASSSAGFGYTFGSGTRLTVV.